Shown below are 32 T cell receptor beta chains from a single sample sequenced in a study of cytomegalovirus exposure and HLA in healthy donors. A multiplex PCR was run with 60 Vbeta primers and 13 Jbeta primers. Sequencing was performed with immunoSEQ multiplex PCR; in TCRdb, only in-frame clones are kept and a portion is missing. Of about 110,000 clones listed, 79% are singletons. The sample consisted of PBMCs. The receptors were gathered from a man aged 25 to 45 in good health and CMV-seropositive.

V is TRBV7-9 and J is TRBJ2-7, with 7 bases identical to TRBD2. Trimming removed 1 base from V and 6 bases from J; junction bases left unmatched: 0. The CDR3 has 12 amino acids. Germline CDR1 reads SEHNR; CDR2 reads FQNEAQ (reference sequence). As DNA, the CDR3 is TGTGCCAGCAGCTTAGGGGGGGGCGAGCAGTACTTC. This translates into CASSLGGGEQYF.

This clone showed up just a few times. The chain carries TRBV29-1 and TRBJ2-4; D remains unclear. The CDR3 contains 11 residues. Germline values: CDR1 SQVTM, CDR2 ANQGSEA. The V end was cut by 5 bases, the J end by 4 bases, with 6 bases between. CDR3: CSVSLKNIQYF. As DNA, the CDR3 is TGCAGCGTTTCTCTAAAAAACATTCAGTACTTC.

With respect to this clone: The same CDR3 arises from other DNA sequences in this sample as well. This chain uses TRBV14 with TRBJ2-2; 14 nucleotides match TRBD2. CDR3 length: 17 amino acids. Germline trimming cut 0 bases from V and 4 bases from J; bases unmatched to any gene: 1. The germline V gene encodes CDR1 SGHDN and CDR2 FVKESK. The CDR3 loop is CASSQEGTSGGTGELFF. The CDR3 DNA follows: TGTGCCAGCAGCCAAGAGGGGACTAGCGGGGGCACCGGGGAGCTGTTTTTT. The complete variable domain, with remaining parts taken from reference TRBV14 and TRBJ2-2, reads EAGVTQFPSHSVIEKGQTVTLRCDPISGHDNLYWYRRVMGKEIKFLLHFVKESKQDESGMPNNRFLAERTGGTYSTLKVQPAELEDSGVYFCASSQEGTSGGTGELFFGEGSRLTVL.

The CDR3 sequence is CASSYSEGLGGYTF. Written as DNA, the CDR3 is TGTGCCAGCAGTTACTCTGAGGGCCTCGGCGGCTACACCTTC. This chain uses TRBV6-5 with TRBJ1-2; D uncertain. V lost 0 bases and J 8 bases, leaving 13 bases between the germline ends. Germline V lookup: CDR1 MNHEY, CDR2 SVGAGI. The CDR3 totals 14 residues.

The J gene is TRBJ2-7, the V gene TRBV11-2; 9 bases agree with TRBD2. This CDR3 is 14 amino acids long. Unmatched junction bases numbered 3, after V lost 1 base and J lost 5 bases. Germline-derived CDR1 and CDR2 are SGHAT and FQNNGV. Written as DNA, the CDR3 is TGTGCCAGCAGCTTAGTATCTAGCGGGGACGAGCAGTACTTC. Protein: CASSLVSSGDEQYF.

The chain combines TRBV19 with TRBJ1-2; 8 bases match TRBD1. CDR3 length: 14 residues. Germline trimming cut 5 bases from V and 4 bases from J; bases unmatched to any gene: 6. From germline, CDR1 is LNHDA and CDR2 SQIVND (reference sequence). Written as DNA, the CDR3 is TGTGCCAGTAGTGCGCAGGGGGCATCCTATGGCTACACCTTC. Its protein is CASSAQGASYGYTF.

This clone was counted ten times or more. The same CDR3 arises from other DNA sequences in this sample as well. The genes are TRBV6-6 and TRBJ2-7; 7 bases match TRBD2. This CDR3 has 12 amino acids. The V gene end was trimmed by 8 bases and the J gene end by 7 bases; junction bases not matched to a gene: 8. Germline CDR1 MNHNY, CDR2 SVGAGI (reference sequence). As DNA, the CDR3 is TGTGCCAGCTCTAGCGGTCGGGTGGAGCAGTACTTC. Its translation: CASSSGRVEQYF.

V gene TRBV6-4 combines with J gene TRBJ1-3; TRBD1 aligns across 10 bases. The CDR3 loop spans 13 amino acids. Losses at the gene ends were 10 bases for V and 4 bases for J; bases not matched to a gene: 4. CDR1 MRHNA and CDR2 SNTAGT come from the germline V gene. In DNA, the CDR3 is TGTGCCACCGGACAGGGGGACGGAAACACCATATATTTT. Amino acid sequence: CATGQGDGNTIYF.

The chain has TRBV15 and TRBJ1-1, with D uncertain. Germline values: CDR1 LNHNV, CDR2 YYDKDF (reference sequence). V lost 0 bases, J lost 1 base, and 6 bases lay in between. The CDR3 has 14 amino acids. The CDR3 DNA sequence: TGTGCCACCAGCAGAGATATAGCGAACACTGAAGCTTTCTTT. Translating it yields CATSRDIANTEAFF.

To note about this clone: Distinct nucleotide sequences in the sample also encode this CDR3. The chain employs TRBV2 and TRBJ1-6; 9 bases match TRBD1. The trim removed 6 bases at V and 5 bases at J, leaving 11 bases unmatched. The CDR3 length is 17 residues. Germline V gives CDR1 SNHLY, CDR2 FYNNEI. The CDR3 DNA reads as TGTGCCAGCAGCCCTCGGGGGACAGGGCTTAATAATTCACCCCTCCACTTT. This translates into CASSPRGTGLNNSPLHF.

The chain carries TRBV10-3 and TRBJ2-7; no clear D. This CDR3 has 12 residues. V lost 3 bases and J 3 bases, leaving 6 bases between the germline ends. Germline values: CDR1 ENHRY, CDR2 SYGVKD. The CDR3 DNA reads TGTGCCATCAGTGATGCCAGCTACGAGCAGTACTTC. Its protein is CAISDASYEQYF.

This clone was detected a few times. The J gene is TRBJ1-6, the V gene TRBV2, with 10 bases that match TRBD1. The germline V gene has CDR1 SNHLY and CDR2 FYNNEI. The CDR3 runs 15 residues. V lost 7 bases and J lost 5; bases outside the gene matches: 5. The CDR3 nucleotides read TGTGCCAGCACCAGGACAGGGGGGCATAATTCACCCCTCCACTTT. Translated, it gives CASTRTGGHNSPLHF.

The J gene is TRBJ1-2, the V gene TRBV11-2; D not resolved. The CDR3 length is 15 residues. Per germline, CDR1 SGHAT and CDR2 FQNNGV. V dropped 0 bases and J dropped 5 bases, with 13 bases sitting between them. The DNA of the CDR3 is TGTGCCAGCAGCTTAGATCGTGCGGCCTATTATGGCTACACCTTC. The encoded protein is CASSLDRAAYYGYTF.

This clone was observed a few times. The rearrangement links TRBV11-3 to TRBJ1-1; D uncertain. Trimming cost V 2 bases and J 7 bases, with 8 bases left between them. This CDR3 is 12 amino acids long. CDR1 SGHNT and CDR2 YENEEA come from the germline V gene. DNA of the CDR3: TGTGCCAGCAGCTTAAACCGGGGTGAAGCTTTCTTT. It codes for CASSLNRGEAFF. Drawing the rest from reference TRBV11-3 and TRBJ1-1, the complete variable domain is EAGVVQSPRYKIIEKKQPVAFWCNPISGHNTLYWYLQNLGQGPELLIRYENEEAVDDSQLPKDRFSAERLKGVDSTLKIQPAELGDSAVYLCASSLNRGEAFFGQGTRLTVV.

For the CDR3, the DNA is TGTGCCAGCAGTTTTAGCGGGGGGATTGTTGAGCAGTTCTTC. Translation gives CASSFSGGIVEQFF. The genes are TRBV27 and TRBJ2-1; 10 positions agree with TRBD2. The CDR3 sequence is 14 residues long. Germline CDR1 reads MNHEY; CDR2 reads SMNVEV (reference sequence). J lost 9 bases, V lost 3 bases, and 5 bases had no gene match.

J is TRBJ2-1 and V is TRBV7-6, with TRBD2 matching over 11 bases. Germline CDR1 reads SGHVS; CDR2 reads FNYEAQ. Trimming took 5 bases from V and 2 from J; bases not matched to a gene: 5. The CDR3 has 16 residues. The CDR3 reads CASSPSGGSAYNEQFF. In DNA form, the CDR3 reads TGTGCCAGCAGCCCTAGCGGGGGGAGCGCCTACAATGAGCAGTTCTTC.

Points on this clone: Different DNA sequences within this sample yield the same CDR3. The CDR3 protein is CASSLTGSGNTIYF. DNA of the CDR3: TGTGCCAGTTCGCTGACAGGTTCTGGAAACACCATATATTTT. The genes are TRBV9 and TRBJ1-3, with D possibly being TRBD1 (6 bases). Germline V gene sequence: CDR1 SGDLS, CDR2 YYNGEE. V was pared by 8 bases and J by 1 base, with 13 bases between. CDR3 length: 14 amino acids.

The rearrangement uses TRBV10-3 and TRBJ1-1, with D perhaps matching TRBD1 (6 bases). Trimming pared 8 bases from V and 7 bases from J, leaving 26 bases between. From germline, CDR1 is ENHRY and CDR2 SYGVKD. The length of the CDR3 is 16 residues. The CDR3 DNA is TGTGCCATCGGAGGTCCGCGGGGGCTTAGGAGAGTTGAAGCTTTCTTT. This translates into CAIGGPRGLRRVEAFF.

The chain employs TRBV6-1 and TRBJ1-4, with D tentatively TRBD1 (6 bases). The V end lost 4 bases, the J end lost 8 bases, and 17 bases lay between the germline ends. Germline CDR1 MNHNS, CDR2 SASEGT. This CDR3 has 15 residues. The chain's CDR3 is CASSAYWPQGEKLFF. Here the CDR3 DNA reads TGTGCCAGCAGTGCGTATTGGCCCCAGGGGGAAAAACTGTTTTTT.

V gene TRBV10-1 combines with J gene TRBJ2-5, with 7 bases lining up with TRBD1. The J call may be in error: the DNA end matches TRBJ2-7 better. This CDR3 comprises 14 residues. Per germline, CDR1 WNHNN and CDR2 SYGVQD (reference sequence). DNA of the CDR3: TGCGCCAGCAGCGCCTCTGACAGGGAATACGAGCAGTACTTC. This sequence encodes CASSASDREYEQYF.

This clone was counted a few times. This chain links TRBV25-1 with TRBJ2-3; D gene uncertain. Trimming pared 7 bases from V and 5 bases from J, leaving 7 bases between. The length of the CDR3 is 11 residues. Germline-derived CDR1 and CDR2 are MGHDK and SYGVNS. CDR3 loop: CASTRRDTQYF. DNA for the CDR3: TGTGCCAGCACCAGAAGAGATACGCAGTATTTT.

The chain combines TRBV9 with TRBJ1-1, with D possibly matching TRBD1 (6 bases). The CDR3 covers 15 residues. The V gene lost 4 bases and the J gene lost 7 bases, with 20 bases spanning the gap. Per germline, CDR1 SGDLS and CDR2 YYNGEE. The CDR3 here is CASSPRTEVASEAFF. The DNA of the CDR3 is TGTGCCAGCAGCCCGAGGACAGAGGTGGCGAGTGAAGCTTTCTTT.

J is TRBJ1-6 and V is TRBV19; 10 nucleotides agree with TRBD1. V shed 1 base and J 7 bases; nucleotides not matched to a gene: 1. The germline CDR1 and CDR2 sequences are LNHDA and SQIVND (reference sequence). This CDR3 region has 15 residues. The CDR3 reads CASSIGQGANSPLHF. CDR3 bases: TGTGCCAGTAGTATAGGACAGGGGGCCAATTCACCCCTCCACTTT.

About this clone: Other DNA sequences in the sample encode the same CDR3. This chain uses TRBV7-9 with TRBJ1-1; unclear D gene. The germline V gene encodes CDR1 SEHNR and CDR2 FQNEAQ (reference sequence). V was cut by 5 bases and J by 3 bases, with 10 bases left in between. This CDR3 comprises 13 residues. The CDR3: CASSLRRDTEAFF. In nucleotides, the CDR3 is TGTGCCAGCAGCCTAAGGCGGGACACTGAAGCTTTCTTT.

J is TRBJ1-1 and V is TRBV30; the match to TRBD1 covers 10 bases. This CDR3 spans 11 amino acids. V lost 5 bases, J lost 6 bases, and 0 bases stayed unmatched. Germline V gene data show CDR1 as GTSNPN and CDR2 as SVGIG (reference sequence). CDR3 region: CAWDRGPEAFF. Written as DNA, the CDR3 is TGTGCCTGGGACAGGGGGCCTGAAGCTTTCTTT.

The chain uses TRBV19 and TRBJ2-1; no clear D gene. V lost 3 bases and J lost 9, with 24 bases in between. The CDR3 is 17 residues long. CDR1 and CDR2 (germline): LNHDA, SQIVND (reference sequence). Written as DNA, the CDR3 is TGTGCCAGTAGTATTACCCCCAGCAGGTCCCAGGTTGGTGAGCAGTTCTTC. Translating it yields CASSITPSRSQVGEQFF.

CDR3 coding DNA: TGCGCCAGCAGCCTCCTGGGGGGGCCCACTGAAGCTTTCTTT. Protein sequence: CASSLLGGPTEAFF. The chain recombines TRBV5-1 with TRBJ1-1, with TRBD1 as a possible D gene (6 bases). The germline V gene has CDR1 SGHRS and CDR2 YFSETQ. Trimming took 4 bases from V and 4 from J, leaving 14 bases between them. The CDR3 runs to 14 residues.

This sequence joins TRBV30 and TRBJ2-3; D possibly corresponds to TRBD1 (6 bases). The germline gives CDR1 GTSNPN, CDR2 SVGIG (reference sequence). CDR3 length equals 14 residues. V was shortened by 0 bases and J by 6 bases, with 13 bases between the two germline ends. CDR3 loop: CAWSVGQGSDTQYF. The CDR3 bases are TGTGCCTGGAGTGTGGGCCAGGGGTCGGATACGCAGTATTTT.

The chain joins TRBV6-5 to TRBJ1-2, with D unresolved. The CDR3 covers 16 residues. From germline, CDR1 is MNHEY and CDR2 SVGAGI. V was trimmed by 0 bases and J by 0 bases, leaving 11 bases between them. DNA for the CDR3: TGTGCCAGCAGTTACTCGTTAGAGAACTCTAACTATGGCTACACCTTC. This gives the protein CASSYSLENSNYGYTF.

This sequence joins TRBV27 and TRBJ2-1, with TRBD2 as a possible D gene (6 bases). V lost 5 bases and J 9 bases, leaving 14 bases between the germline ends. The CDR3 has 13 amino acids. Germline CDR1 is MNHEY and CDR2 is SMNVEV (reference sequence). CDR3 region: CASSPRGFGEQFF. As DNA, the CDR3 is TGTGCCAGCAGTCCCCGGGGGTTCGGTGAGCAGTTCTTC.

J is TRBJ1-2 and V is TRBV5-1, with D possibly TRBD1 on 5 matching bases. The CDR3 has 13 amino acids. The ends were cut back, 0 bases at V and 7 bases at J, with 10 bases in the middle. From germline, CDR1 is SGHRS and CDR2 YFSETQ. The CDR3 nucleotides read TGCGCCAGCAGCTTGGAGGGGCGGCTTGGCTACACCTTC. This encodes CASSLEGRLGYTF.

The chain couples TRBV10-2 to TRBJ2-7, with TRBD2 matching over 8 bases. V was pared by 3 bases and J by 0 bases, with 7 bases of the junction left unmatched. The CDR3 sequence is 16 residues long. Germline V CDR1 and CDR2: WSHSY, SAAADI. Here the CDR3 reads CASSEVSGGLSYEQYF. The CDR3 DNA sequence: TGCGCCAGCAGTGAAGTGAGCGGGGGTCTCTCCTACGAGCAGTACTTC.